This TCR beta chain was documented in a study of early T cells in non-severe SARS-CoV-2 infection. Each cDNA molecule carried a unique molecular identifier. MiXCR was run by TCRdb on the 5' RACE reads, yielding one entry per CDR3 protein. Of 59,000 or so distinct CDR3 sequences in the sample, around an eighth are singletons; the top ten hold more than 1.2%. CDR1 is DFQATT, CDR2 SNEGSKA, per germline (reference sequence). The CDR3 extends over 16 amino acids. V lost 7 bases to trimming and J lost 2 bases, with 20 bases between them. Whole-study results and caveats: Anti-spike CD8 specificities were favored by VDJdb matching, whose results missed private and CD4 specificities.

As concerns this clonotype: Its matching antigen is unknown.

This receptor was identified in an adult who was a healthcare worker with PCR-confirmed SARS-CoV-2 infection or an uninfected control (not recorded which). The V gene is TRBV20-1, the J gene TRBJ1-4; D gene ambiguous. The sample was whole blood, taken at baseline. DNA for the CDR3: TGCAGTGTTAGGATCCTACCGGGGTTGACTAATGAAAAACTGTTTTTT. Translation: CSVRILPGLTNEKLFF.